This T cell receptor beta chain was found in a study of cytomegalovirus exposure and HLA in healthy donors. Whole-study context: Around 85 million unique TCR sequences came from HLA-typed donors in an early release.

Points from the study as a whole: One cluster of highly shared sequence variants probably arose as a sequencing artifact. As a later analysis showed, a missense DCLRE1C variant was linked to trimming of TCR beta V- and J-genes. A few chains tied to CMV proved CMV antigen-specific in vitro.

Germline loops: CDR1 SGHVS, CDR2 FNYEAQ. The CDR3 runs 17 residues. Deletions cut 1 base from V and 4 bases from J, with 17 bases between. A remark on this clone: Its antigen remains unidentified.

With 60 Vbeta and 13 Jbeta primers, the PCR was carried out. Sequencing was performed with immunoSEQ multiplex PCR; in TCRdb, only in-frame clones are kept and a portion is missing. The sample lists about 130,000 clones; around 77% were seen once. Input material: PBMCs. This sequence was found in a man younger than 40 in good health and CMV-seronegative. The chain couples TRBV7-6 to TRBJ1-3, with TRBD1 as a possible D gene (6 bases). For the CDR3, the DNA is TGTGCCAGCAGCTTAGGGCTTCGGGGCAGGGGAGGAAACACCATATATTTT. Translation: CASSLGLRGRGGNTIYF.